This is a list of T cell receptor beta chains from one sample in a study of human T cells and chemical hapten exposure. Each CDR3 protein gets one entry after TCRdb re-called the RACE reads with MiXCR. Here the sample spans some 250,000 distinct CDR3 sequences, almost 8% being singletons. This sample comprised whole blood, obtained in connection with sensitization to the hapten diphenylcyclopropenone (DPC). The receptors shown here come from a man aged 18-30 years with alopecia areata. Some clones in this sample may be carry-over from other donors' samples. CDR3s include the opening cysteine and the closing phenylalanine or tryptophan. Fields, in order: V gene, clone size, J gene, D gene, CDR3 DNA, CDR3 protein. The D gene is left open where the match is weak. Clone size is not always given. Where it is, it says once, few, many or a class for expanded clones.

>TRBV27|few|TRBJ1-5|.
TGTGCCAGCGGGTCGGGTCCAGTCCCTTATCAGCCCCAGCATTTT
CASGSGPVPYQPQHF
>TRBV4-3|.|TRBJ2-5|.
TGCGCCAGCAGCCAAGATCAGGAAGGGACCCAGTACTTC
CASSQDQEGTQYF
>TRBV5-1|many|TRBJ2-6|TRBD1
TGCGCCAGCAGCCTGGACAGGCGCTCTGGGGCCAACGTCCTGACTTTC
CASSLDRRSGANVLTF
>TRBV5-1|.|TRBJ1-2|.
TGCGCCAGCAGCCCCGGTCTTCCGGTCGGCTACACCTTC
CASSPGLPVGYTF
>TRBV9|.|TRBJ1-3|.
TGTGCCAGCAGCGTACAGGGGTTTGGAAACACCATATATTTT
CASSVQGFGNTIYF
>TRBV7-8|many|TRBJ2-1|.
TGTGCCAGCAGCTTAGACGCGAGCTCCTACAATGAGCAGTTCTTC
CASSLDASSYNEQFF
>TRBV3-1|many|TRBJ1-1|.
TGTGCCAGCAGCCGGGCCGGGACAGAAGCTTTCTTT
CASSRAGTEAFF
>TRBV6-2/TRBV6-3|few|TRBJ2-5|.
TGTGCCAGCAGTCGTGACTTGGTTGCCCAGTACTTC
CASSRDLVAQYF
>TRBV10-3|many|TRBJ1-3|.
TGTGCCATCAGTGAGTCGGAAGACTCTGGAAACACCATATATTTT
CAISESEDSGNTIYF
>TRBV4-3|many|TRBJ1-2|.
TGCGCCAGCAGCCAAGATACGGAAGTCGACTATGGCTACACCTTC
CASSQDTEVDYGYTF
>TRBV4-3|.|TRBJ2-7|.
TGCGCCAGCAGCAAAGGGGGGGAATTCTACGAGCAGTACTTC
CASSKGGEFYEQYF
>TRBV7-2|many|TRBJ1-1|.
TGTGCCAGCAGCTTAGCGGGGAGGGGGGCCGCGGAAGCTTTCTTT
CASSLAGRGAAEAFF
>TRBV7-6|.|TRBJ2-3|.
TGTGCCAGCAGCGTAGGATTGGGGGCTAGCACAGATACGCAGTATTTT
CASSVGLGASTDTQYF
>TRBV5-1|few|TRBJ2-5|.
TGCGCCAGCAGCGTCGGACGGGAAGAGACCCAGTACTTC
CASSVGREETQYF
>TRBV29-1|few|TRBJ1-4|TRBD1
TGCAGCGGACTGACAGGGACAAAACTGTTTTTT
CSGLTGTKLFF
>TRBV28|.|TRBJ1-6|.
TGTGCCAGCAGCTCCGGGATAGGGAATGGTTCACCCCTCCACTTT
CASSSGIGNGSPLHF
>TRBV5-1|.|TRBJ2-1|.
TGCGCCAGCAGCCCCCAGGCCAGGGGATCGATCAATGAGCAGTTCTTC
CASSPQARGSINEQFF
>TRBV5-6|few|TRBJ1-2|.
TGTGCCAGCAGCTTGGCCCCAGGGACCTATGGCTACACCTTC
CASSLAPGTYGYTF
>TRBV27|few|TRBJ1-5|.
TGTGCCAGCGGGGGAACTGACGGCAGTCAGCCCCAGCATTTT
CASGGTDGSQPQHF
>TRBV7-9|.|TRBJ2-3|TRBD2
TGTGCCAGCAGCTTGCTAGCGGGGTTGTATTTT
CASSLLAGLYF
>TRBV27|few|TRBJ2-3|.
TGTGCCAGCAGTCACGGAGATACGCAGTATTTT
CASSHGDTQYF
>TRBV5-4|.|TRBJ2-1|TRBD1
TGTGCCAGCAGCCATTCGGACAGGGCAGGGAAGTTCTTC
CASSHSDRAGKFF
>TRBV6-5|.|TRBJ2-4|.
TGTGCCAGCAGTTACGGAGGGGCCGCCAAAAACATTCAGTACTTC
CASSYGGAAKNIQYF
>TRBV7-2|many|TRBJ2-3|TRBD2
TGTGCCAGCAGCTTACAATTGGGGGGGGCAGATACGCAGTATTTT
CASSLQLGGADTQYF
>TRBV12-3/TRBV12-4|many|TRBJ1-4|.
TGTGCCAGCATGAGGGGACTCCTGTTTTTT
CASMRGLLFF
>TRBV5-1|few|TRBJ2-1|TRBD2
TGCGCCAGCAGCTTGAGTTCGGGGGGACCTTACAATGAGCAGTTCTTC
CASSLSSGGPYNEQFF
>TRBV6-2/TRBV6-3|many|TRBJ2-3|.
TGTGCCAGCAGTTTCCGCGGGGGCACAGATACGCAGTATTTT
CASSFRGGTDTQYF
>TRBV7-9|few|TRBJ1-1|.
TGTGCCAGCAGCTTACAGTCTGTGGGAACTGAAGCTTTCTTT
CASSLQSVGTEAFF
>TRBV21-1|once|TRBJ2-2|.
TGTGCCAGCAGCAAAGGAGCAGGACCGGTCGGGGAGCTGTTTTTT
CASSKGAGPVGELFF
>TRBV9|few|TRBJ2-2|TRBD1
TGTGCCAGCAGCGCATCATACAGGGGCTCGGCGAACACCGGGGAGCTGTTTTTT
CASSASYRGSANTGELFF
>TRBV6-5|many|TRBJ2-7|.
TGTGCCAGCAGTCGGACCCAGGATCAGGAGCAGTACTTC
CASSRTQDQEQYF
>TRBV6-1|many|TRBJ2-4|TRBD1
TGTGCCAGCAGTGTTCGACAGGGACCCCTTCAGTACTTC
CASSVRQGPLQYF
>TRBV28|.|TRBJ2-3|.
TGTGCCAGCAGTTTTTCGCAGAGGTCTAGCACAGATACGCAGTATTTT
CASSFSQRSSTDTQYF
>TRBV2|many|TRBJ1-1|.
TGTGCCAGCAGCAAAGGACAGAGGGAAGCTTTCTTT
CASSKGQREAFF
>TRBV27|.|TRBJ2-7|TRBD1
TGTGCCAGCAGCCCTGGGACAGGGGTTTACGAGCAGTACTTC
CASSPGTGVYEQYF
>TRBV27|many|TRBJ1-4|.
TGTGCCAGCAGTTTATTCGGTGTGGGTACTAATGAAAAACTGTTTTTT
CASSLFGVGTNEKLFF
>TRBV24-1|few|TRBJ1-2|TRBD1
TGTGCCACCAGGGAAAATCGACCGGGGACAGATGGCTACACCTTC
CATRENRPGTDGYTF
>TRBV11-2|many|TRBJ2-7|.
TGTGCCAGCAGCTTATCGGGACTGACCGTTACGATGGAGCAGTACTTC
CASSLSGLTVTMEQYF
>TRBV6-2/TRBV6-3|few|TRBJ2-1|TRBD2
TGTGCCAGCAGCCTCACTAGCGGGGTATACAATGAGCAGTTCTTC
CASSLTSGVYNEQFF
>TRBV9|.|TRBJ2-1|TRBD1
TGTGCCAGCAGCGCCTCCGGGACAGGGCTGCATGAGCAGTTCTTC
CASSASGTGLHEQFF
>TRBV7-2|few|TRBJ1-1|TRBD1
TGTGCCAGCAGCTCACAGGGGGCCCCTTTCTTT
CASSSQGAPFF
>TRBV12-3/TRBV12-4|few|TRBJ1-2|.
TGTGCCAGCAGTTTAGGAGGCTTATTGGGCTACACCTTC
CASSLGGLLGYTF
>TRBV7-2|few|TRBJ1-1|.
TGTGCCAGCAGCTTAGGAATGGGGGACACTGAAGCTTTCTTT
CASSLGMGDTEAFF
>TRBV7-9|many|TRBJ1-1|.
TGTGCCAGCAGCCCCGGGACACCGACTGAAGCTTTCTTT
CASSPGTPTEAFF
>TRBV2|many|TRBJ1-4|.
TGTGCCAGCAGTCCCGCCTCGGAAAAACTGTTTTTT
CASSPASEKLFF
>TRBV7-3|few|TRBJ2-5|TRBD1
TGTGCCAGCAGCTTAATGGTACAGGGGGCCAGGGAGACCCAGTACTTC
CASSLMVQGARETQYF
>TRBV6-2/TRBV6-3|.|TRBJ2-5|TRBD2
TGTGCCAGCAGTTATACCGGGACTAGGGAAGAGACCCAGTACTTC
CASSYTGTREETQYF
>TRBV7-9|many|TRBJ2-6|.
TGTGCCAGCAGCTTAGGTACAGGCCTCTCTGGGGCCAACGTCCTGACTTTC
CASSLGTGLSGANVLTF
>TRBV19|.|TRBJ1-5|.
TGTGCCAGTACAAGGAGCGGGGGATTCAATCAGCCCCAGCATTTT
CASTRSGGFNQPQHF
>TRBV12-3/TRBV12-4|.|TRBJ2-4|.
TGTGCCAGCAGCATGGACCGAAACATTCAGTACTTC
CASSMDRNIQYF
>TRBV11-2|few|TRBJ1-4|.
TGTGCCAGCAACCGATGGGGGGCGGCGAATAATGAAAAACTGTTTTTT
CASNRWGAANNEKLFF
>TRBV27|few|TRBJ2-1|.
TGTGCCAGCAGTTTCCGACGATTAAGCAATGAGCAGTTCTTC
CASSFRRLSNEQFF
>TRBV6-6|few|TRBJ1-3|.
TGTGCCAGCAGTTACTCGAGGATTTCAGGGTCTGGAAACACCATATATTTT
CASSYSRISGSGNTIYF
>TRBV6-5|few|TRBJ2-3|TRBD2
TGTGCCAGCGGGACCAGCGGGGCCCGCACAGATACGCAGTATTTT
CASGTSGARTDTQYF
>TRBV5-1|few|TRBJ2-5|TRBD2
TGCGCCAGCAGCTTGTGGACTAGTCGGCAAGAGACCCAGTACTTC
CASSLWTSRQETQYF
>TRBV27|.|TRBJ1-1|.
TGTGCCAGCAGTTTTTTAGGAGCTGAAGCTTTCTTT
CASSFLGAEAFF
>TRBV6-6|few|TRBJ2-3|TRBD1
TGTGCCAGCAGTTACTCGAAGGGACAGGGGGCAGATACGCAGTATTTT
CASSYSKGQGADTQYF